This record covers a single TCR beta chain. No antigen is known for it. Ophthalmopathy cases scored 3 or more on the Clinical Activity Score and 4 or more on NOSPECS grade, with duration below 3 months. The record originates from a study of T cells in Graves' hyperthyroidism and ophthalmopathy. The investigators amplified TCR beta CDR3 regions from RNA transcripts. First-round RT-PCR targeting the TCR CDR3 was performed with the HTBI primer set. One entry per CDR3 protein, called by TCRdb with MiXCR from the multiplex PCR reads. The sample gives hundreds of thousands of distinct CDR3 sequences, less than 25% of which show up once; under 35% is in the top ten. General study results and limits: Blood also contained most expanded thyroid clonotypes above 0.001. A model of 13 V-J pairs discriminated ophthalmopathy from stable hyperthyroidism.

The sequenced sample consisted of blood. This TCR came from a man aged 25 to 40 with Graves' ophthalmopathy.

CDR3 sequence reads: CAWSGLAYNEQFF. CDR3 sequence (DNA): TGTGCCTGGAGCGGCCTAGCTTACAATGAGCAGTTCTTC. V gene TRBV30 combines with J gene TRBJ2-1, with D tentatively TRBD2 (5 bases). Germline CDR1 GTSNPN, CDR2 SVGIG (reference sequence). There are 13 residues in the CDR3. Trimming removed 3 bases at V and 4 bases at J, with 10 bases between.